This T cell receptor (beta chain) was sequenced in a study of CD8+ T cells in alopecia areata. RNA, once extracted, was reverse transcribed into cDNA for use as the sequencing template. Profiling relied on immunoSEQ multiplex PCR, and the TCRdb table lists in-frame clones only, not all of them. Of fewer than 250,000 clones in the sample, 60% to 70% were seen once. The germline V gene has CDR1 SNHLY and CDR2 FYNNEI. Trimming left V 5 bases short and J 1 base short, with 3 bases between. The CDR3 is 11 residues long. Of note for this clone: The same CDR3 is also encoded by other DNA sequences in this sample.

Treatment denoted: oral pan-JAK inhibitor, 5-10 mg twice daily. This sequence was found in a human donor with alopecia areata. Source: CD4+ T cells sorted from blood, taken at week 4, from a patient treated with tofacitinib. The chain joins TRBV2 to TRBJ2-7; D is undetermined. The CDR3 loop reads CASSRSYEQYF. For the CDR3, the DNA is TGTGCCAGCAGTAGATCCTACGAGCAGTACTTC.